Below, 16 T cell receptor beta chains from the same sample are listed, as sequenced in a study of T cells in Graves' hyperthyroidism and ophthalmopathy. Template material for amplifying TCR beta CDR3 regions consisted of RNA transcripts. The HTBI primer set served for first-round RT-PCR of the TCR CDR3. TCRdb passed the multiplex PCR reads through MiXCR, listing each CDR3 protein once. The repertoire includes about 480,000 distinct CDR3 sequences, roughly 25% of them detected once, and roughly 10% sits in the top ten. Sequenced sample: blood. All receptors derive from a woman in her thirties with Graves' ophthalmopathy.

There are many counts of this clonotype. This rearrangement joins TRBV7-8 to TRBJ2-1, with D uncertain. The CDR3 is made up of 14 amino acids. Germline V gives CDR1 SGHVS, CDR2 FQNEAQ. V was shortened by 5 bases and J by 7 bases, with 15 bases between the two germline ends. The CDR3, as DNA: TGTGCCAGCAGCCCCAGTCACCTTGGGAATGAGCAGTTCTTC. This codes for CASSPSHLGNEQFF.

The table lists this clonotype with many counts. The V call is TRBV7-6, the J call TRBJ1-1; 8 nucleotides agree with TRBD1. The V segment lost 2 bases and the J segment 3 bases; nucleotides outside the gene matches: 11. Germline V gene data show CDR1 as SGHVS and CDR2 as FNYEAQ. The CDR3 sequence is 17 residues long. For the CDR3, the DNA is TGTGCCAGCAGCTTATTTGCGGGGGGACAGGTAGACACTGAAGCTTTCTTT. It is translated as CASSLFAGGQVDTEAFF.

The CDR3 loop reads CASTPGWELGELFF. The CDR3 coding sequence is TGTGCCAGCACCCCTGGTTGGGAGCTAGGGGAGCTGTTTTTT. The chain employs TRBV6-1 and TRBJ2-2, with D tentatively TRBD2 (5 bases). V gave up 7 bases and J gave up 8 bases, with 17 bases separating them. In germline, CDR1 is MNHNS, CDR2 SASEGT. The CDR3 spans 14 residues.

This clonotype came up a few times. V usage is TRBV6-5 and J usage is TRBJ2-5; TRBD2 is a possible D gene (5 bases). The CDR3 sequence is 13 residues long. The V and J ends lost 4 bases and 4 bases respectively, with 10 bases between them. CDR1 and CDR2 (germline): MNHEY, SVGAGI. The CDR3, as DNA: TGTGCCAGCAGTTCCCACGAGGGAGAGACCCAGTACTTC. Its protein product is CASSSHEGETQYF.

At least ten counts were recorded for this clonotype. This sequence joins TRBV29-1 and TRBJ1-1; TRBD1 might be the D (6 bases). Looked up from germline, CDR1 is SQVTM and CDR2 is ANQGSEA. This CDR3 is 16 amino acids long. The V and J ends lost 3 bases and 4 bases respectively, with 21 bases between them. The CDR3 region has the DNA TGCAGCGTTGAGGAAAGACTGACAGGTAGGGGCACTGAAGCTTTCTTT. Residues: CSVEERLTGRGTEAFF.

This chain joins TRBV29-1 and TRBJ2-7; D unclear. CDR3 length: 13 amino acids. V lost 3 bases and J 9 bases, leaving 18 bases between the germline ends. Germline CDR1 and CDR2: SQVTM and ANQGSEA. In DNA, the CDR3 is TGCAGCGTTGAGTCAACTCCCGGCGTGGGGCAGTACTTC. Translated: CSVESTPGVGQYF.

The sample holds many counts of this clonotype. In DNA, the CDR3 is TGTGCCAGCAACTCCGGAAGGACAGGGGGCGTTCCAGATCAGCCCCAGCATTTT. Amino acid sequence: CASNSGRTGGVPDQPQHF. The J gene is TRBJ1-5, the V gene TRBV19; TRBD1 matches at 11 bases. Trimming at V came to 9 bases and at J to 5 bases, leaving 18 bases not matched to a gene. CDR1 and CDR2 from the germline V gene are LNHDA and SQIVND (reference sequence). This CDR3 region has 18 residues. The full variable domain, with the rest looked up from reference TRBV19 and TRBJ1-5, is DGGITQSPKYLFRKEGQNVTLSCEQNLNHDAMYWYRQDPGQGLRLIYYSQIVNDFQKGDIAEGYSVSREKKESFPLTVTSAQKNPTAFYLCASNSGRTGGVPDQPQHFGDGTRLSIL.

J is TRBJ1-2 and V is TRBV3-1, with D possibly being TRBD1 (5 bases). V lost 0 bases to trimming and J lost 1 base, with 12 bases between them. CDR3 length equals 16 residues. CDR1 is LGHDT and CDR2 is YNNKEL in the germline V gene (reference sequence). The CDR3 loop is CASSQERARGNYGYTF. CDR3 sequence (DNA): TGTGCCAGCAGCCAAGAACGGGCGAGGGGTAACTATGGCTACACCTTC. The full variable domain, with the rest looked up from reference TRBV3-1 and TRBJ1-2, is DTAVSQTPKYLVTQMGNDKSIKCEQNLGHDTMYWYKQDSKKFLKIMFSYNNKELIINETVPNRFSPKSPDKAHLNLHINSLELGDSAVYFCASSQERARGNYGYTFGSGTRLTVV.

This clonotype was picked up many times. The J gene is TRBJ2-2, the V gene TRBV11-3, with 8 bases aligning to TRBD1. Germline loops: CDR1 SGHNT, CDR2 YENEEA. With V trimmed by 5 bases and J by 3 bases, 11 bases remained unmatched. The length of the CDR3 is 17 residues. This chain's CDR3 is CASSARGPGGDTGELFF. The CDR3, as DNA: TGTGCCAGCAGCGCTAGGGGGCCAGGGGGCGACACCGGGGAGCTGTTTTTT.

This clonotype showed up just a few times. This sequence joins TRBV12-3 or TRBV12-4 and TRBJ2-2; 10 bases align to TRBD1. The V gene end was trimmed by 10 bases and the J gene end by 5 bases; junction bases not matched to a gene: 4. CDR3 length equals 13 residues. CDR3 bases: TGTGCCACCGGACAGGGGGTTACCGGGGAGCTGTTTTTT. Translation gives CATGQGVTGELFF.

This clonotype was counted a single time. As DNA, the CDR3 is TGTGCCAGCAGTTTTGGGGGGGCATCGAAAGCTTTCTTT. This sequence encodes CASSFGGASKAFF. The rearrangement uses TRBV12-3 or TRBV12-4 and TRBJ1-1, with TRBD1 as a possible D gene (6 bases). The length of the CDR3 is 13 residues. V was clipped by 3 bases and J by 9 bases, with 14 bases between them.

This sequence joins TRBV5-1 and TRBJ2-5, with a possible D match to TRBD1 (6 bases). The germline CDR1 and CDR2 sequences are SGHRS and YFSETQ. This CDR3 region has 15 residues. V dropped 0 bases and J dropped 4 bases, with 13 bases sitting between them. CDR3 nucleotides: TGCGCCAGCAGCTTGGACCAGGGGCAAAGAGAGACCCAGTACTTC. This translates into CASSLDQGQRETQYF.

This clonotype was seen at least ten times. V is TRBV12-3 or TRBV12-4 and J is TRBJ2-1, with 9 bases matching TRBD1. V shed 6 bases and J 7 bases; nucleotides not matched to a gene: 7. This CDR3 is built from 14 residues. Here the CDR3 reads CASRAGTGWNEQFF. The CDR3 nucleotides read TGTGCCAGCAGGGCCGGGACAGGGTGGAATGAGCAGTTCTTC.

This clonotype was seen ten or more times. The chain recombines TRBV30 with TRBJ1-1; D unresolved. Trimming shortened V by 3 bases and J by 0 bases, and 8 bases separated the two germline ends. The CDR3 consists of 13 residues. CDR1 is GTSNPN, CDR2 SVGIG, per germline (reference sequence). CDR3 DNA sequence: TGTGCCTGGAGGTACCAGATGAACACTGAAGCTTTCTTT. Residues: CAWRYQMNTEAFF.

The J gene is TRBJ2-5, the V gene TRBV3-1; TRBD1 aligns across 8 bases. Trimming cost V 4 bases and J 5 bases; bases outside gene matches: 6. The germline V gene encodes CDR1 LGHDT and CDR2 YNNKEL (reference sequence). The length of the CDR3 is 14 residues. The CDR3 here is CASSPRDRMETQYF. In DNA, the CDR3 is TGTGCCAGCAGCCCGCGGGACAGGATGGAGACCCAGTACTTC.

This clonotype was seen ten or more times. The genes are TRBV19 and TRBJ1-1, with unresolved D. Germline V gene lookup returns CDR1 LNHDA and CDR2 SQIVND (reference sequence). CDR3 size: 13 residues. The germline V and J ends were trimmed by 5 bases and 0 bases, with 7 bases remaining between them. The CDR3 sequence: CASSPYLNTEAFF. CDR3 DNA sequence: TGTGCCAGTAGTCCCTATTTGAACACTGAAGCTTTCTTT.